The 14 T cell receptor beta chains given below trace back to one sample, sequenced in a study of T cells in Graves' hyperthyroidism and ophthalmopathy. The investigators amplified TCR beta CDR3 regions from RNA transcripts. First-round RT-PCR with HTBI primers amplified the TCR CDR3 region. TCRdb reanalysed the multiplex PCR reads using MiXCR and keeps one entry per CDR3 protein. The sample includes about 590,000 distinct CDR3 sequences, 15% to 19% seen only once; the top ten take under 8%. The sample comprised blood. Every receptor here comes from a woman aged 30 to 39 with Graves' hyperthyroidism.

This clonotype was seen repeatedly, ten times or more. This chain uses TRBV18 with TRBJ1-1; 7 positions agree with TRBD1. The CDR3 spans 12 residues. Looked up from germline, CDR1 is KGHSH and CDR2 is LQKENI. With 6 bases clipped from V and 9 bases from J, the junction kept 7 bases outside the gene matches. The chain's CDR3 is CASSDDRAQAFF. As DNA, the CDR3 is TGTGCCAGCTCGGACGACAGGGCGCAAGCTTTCTTT.

This clonotype was seen a few times. V and J are TRBV9 and TRBJ1-6; D perhaps matches TRBD1 (6 bases). The CDR3 has 15 amino acids. Germline CDR1 is SGDLS and CDR2 is YYNGEE. Trimming removed 0 bases from V and 11 bases from J, with 15 bases in between. CDR3 in DNA: TGTGCCAGCAGCGTAGGAGCAGATTCAGGGGCACCCCTCCACTTT. Its translation is CASSVGADSGAPLHF.

This clonotype was seen many times. The J gene is TRBJ2-7, the V gene TRBV28, with D possibly being TRBD2 (5 bases). CDR1 MDHEN and CDR2 SYDVKM come from the germline V gene. The CDR3 is 15 amino acids. V lost 5 bases and J 3 bases, leaving 17 bases between the germline ends. The CDR3 loop reads CASSSTGKGHYEQYF. DNA of the CDR3: TGTGCCAGCAGTAGCACCGGGAAGGGCCACTACGAGCAGTACTTC.

V usage is TRBV19 and J usage is TRBJ1-5, with D tentatively TRBD1 (6 bases). This CDR3 comprises 13 residues. The germline gives CDR1 LNHDA, CDR2 SQIVND (reference sequence). Deletions cut 6 bases from V and 4 bases from J, with 10 bases between. CDR3 coding DNA: TGTGCCAGTAGAGTCCAGGGGAATCAGCCCCAGCATTTT. It specifies CASRVQGNQPQHF.

The chain combines TRBV7-9 with TRBJ2-1; D may be TRBD1 (6 bases). Per germline, CDR1 SEHNR and CDR2 FQNEAQ (reference sequence). The V end was cut by 3 bases, the J end by 5 bases, with 17 bases between. The length of the CDR3 is 16 residues. CDR3 DNA: TGTGCCAGCAGCTTGGTAGGGGGTTACCCTGACAATGAGCAGTTCTTC. Protein sequence: CASSLVGGYPDNEQFF. Using reference TRBV7-9 and TRBJ2-1 for the parts outside the CDR3, the full variable domain is DTGVSQNPRHKITKRGQNVTFRCDPISEHNRLYWYRQTLGQGPEFLTYFQNEAQLEKSRLLSDRFSAERPKGSFSTLEIQRTEQGDSAMYLCASSLVGGYPDNEQFFGPGTRLTVL.

This clonotype was seen repeatedly, ten times or more. V usage is TRBV11-1 and J usage is TRBJ2-1; TRBD2 matches 9 bases. The V segment lost 5 bases and the J segment 5 bases; nucleotides outside the gene matches: 10. Germline lookup yields CDR1 SGHAT and CDR2 FQDESV (reference sequence). CDR3 length: 16 residues. In DNA form, the CDR3 reads TGTGCCAGCAGCCCACGCAGGACTAGCGCTAACAATGAGCAGTTCTTC. Translation gives CASSPRRTSANNEQFF.

In its sample, this clonotype was seen many times. The rearrangement joins TRBV20-1 to TRBJ2-1, with 12 bases lining up with TRBD2. The CDR3 loop spans 14 amino acids. From germline, CDR1 is DFQATT and CDR2 SNEGSKA (reference sequence). V shed 3 bases and J 7 bases; nucleotides not matched to a gene: 4. The CDR3 region is CSASYGLAGNEQFF. The CDR3 bases are TGCAGTGCTAGCTATGGACTAGCGGGAAATGAGCAGTTCTTC.

V and J are TRBV9 and TRBJ2-5; D is unclear. The CDR3 has 14 amino acids. The germline gives CDR1 SGDLS, CDR2 YYNGEE. V dropped 2 bases and J dropped 1 base, with 9 bases sitting between them. CDR3 bases: TGTGCCAGCAGCGTCGGTACCAGCCAAGAGACCCAGTACTTC. Its protein is CASSVGTSQETQYF.

The V call is TRBV19, the J call TRBJ1-6, with no clear D. V was trimmed by 4 bases and J by 7 bases, leaving 14 bases between them. The CDR3 runs to 15 residues. Germline V lookup: CDR1 LNHDA, CDR2 SQIVND (reference sequence). The CDR3 DNA sequence: TGTGCCAGTAGTACCCCGCCACGGACCAATTCACCCCTCCACTTT. Translation gives CASSTPPRTNSPLHF.

This clonotype was seen at least ten times. The chain combines TRBV5-1 with TRBJ1-2; tentatively, D is TRBD1 (6 bases). Germline lookup yields CDR1 SGHRS and CDR2 YFSETQ. The V end lost 0 bases, the J end lost 3 bases, and 9 bases lay between the germline ends. The CDR3 is made up of 14 amino acids. CDR3 sequence: CASSLGWTDYGYTF. The CDR3 nucleotides are TGCGCCAGCAGCTTGGGTTGGACAGACTATGGCTACACCTTC.

J is TRBJ1-4 and V is TRBV30, with 12 bases matching TRBD1. Germline V CDR1 and CDR2: GTSNPN, SVGIG (reference sequence). V lost 0 bases, J lost 7 bases, and 6 bases stayed unmatched. CDR3 length equals 16 residues. In DNA, the CDR3 is TGTGCCTGGAGTGTAAGCGGGACAGGGGGCGGTGAAAAACTGTTTTTT. This sequence encodes CAWSVSGTGGGEKLFF. Drawing the rest from reference TRBV30 and TRBJ1-4, the complete variable domain is SQTIHQWPATLVQPVGSPLSLECTVEGTSNPNLYWYRQAAGRGLQLLFYSVGIGQISSEVPQNLSASRPQDRQFILSSKKLLLSDSGFYLCAWSVSGTGGGEKLFFGSGTQLSVL.

This clonotype was detected many times. The rearrangement links TRBV5-1 to TRBJ2-1; D gene unclear. Germline CDR1 is SGHRS and CDR2 is YFSETQ. This CDR3 spans 13 amino acids. The V gene lost 0 bases and the J gene lost 7 bases, with 8 bases spanning the gap. The DNA for the CDR3 is TGCGCCAGCAGCTTGGATTCCGAGAATGAGCAGTTCTTC. Translated, it gives CASSLDSENEQFF.

This clonotype came up many times. The J gene is TRBJ2-2, the V gene TRBV28; 12 bases match TRBD2. The V gene's germline CDR1 is MDHEN and CDR2 SYDVKM. The trim removed 5 bases at V and 4 bases at J, leaving 8 bases unmatched. The CDR3 is made up of 17 amino acids. As DNA, the CDR3 is TGTGCCAGCAGTCCCAGACTAGCGGGAGTGGGCACCGGGGAGCTGTTTTTT. It specifies CASSPRLAGVGTGELFF.

This clonotype has at least ten counts. J is TRBJ2-2 and V is TRBV7-2; D call uncertain. V dropped 2 bases and J dropped 0 bases, with 10 bases sitting between them. The CDR3 runs 16 residues. Germline-derived CDR1 and CDR2 are SGHTA and FQGNSA. CDR3 DNA: TGTGCCAGCAGCTTAAAGGCGCCTGCGAACACCGGGGAGCTGTTTTTT. Protein: CASSLKAPANTGELFF.